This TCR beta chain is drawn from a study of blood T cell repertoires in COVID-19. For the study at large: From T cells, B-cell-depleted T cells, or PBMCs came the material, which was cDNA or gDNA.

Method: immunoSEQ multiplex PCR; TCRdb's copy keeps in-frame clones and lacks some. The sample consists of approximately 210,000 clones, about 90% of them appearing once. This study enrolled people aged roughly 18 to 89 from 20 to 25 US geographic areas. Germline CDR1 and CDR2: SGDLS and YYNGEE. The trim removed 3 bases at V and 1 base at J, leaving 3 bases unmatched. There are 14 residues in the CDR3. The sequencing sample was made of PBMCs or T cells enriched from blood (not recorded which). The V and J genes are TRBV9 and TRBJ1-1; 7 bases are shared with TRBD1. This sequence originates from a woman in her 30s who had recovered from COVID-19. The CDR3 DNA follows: TGTGCCAGCAGCGCCTGGACAGGGAACACTGAAGCTTTCTTT. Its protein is CASSAWTGNTEAFF.